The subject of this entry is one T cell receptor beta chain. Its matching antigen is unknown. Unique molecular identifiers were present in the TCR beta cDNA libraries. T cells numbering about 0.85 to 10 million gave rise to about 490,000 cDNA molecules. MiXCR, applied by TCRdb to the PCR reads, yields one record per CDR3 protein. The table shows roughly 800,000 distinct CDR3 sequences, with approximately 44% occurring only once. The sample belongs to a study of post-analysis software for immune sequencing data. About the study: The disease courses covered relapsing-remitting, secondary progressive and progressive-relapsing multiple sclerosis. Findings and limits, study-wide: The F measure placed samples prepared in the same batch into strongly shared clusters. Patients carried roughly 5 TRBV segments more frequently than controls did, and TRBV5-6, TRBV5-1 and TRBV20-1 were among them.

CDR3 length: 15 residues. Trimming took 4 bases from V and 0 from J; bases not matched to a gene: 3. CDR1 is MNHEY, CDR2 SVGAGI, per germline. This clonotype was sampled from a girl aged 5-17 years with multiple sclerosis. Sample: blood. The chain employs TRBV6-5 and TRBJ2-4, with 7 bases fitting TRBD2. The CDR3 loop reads CASSSLAVAKNIQYF. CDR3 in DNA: TGTGCCAGCAGTTCGCTAGCGGTAGCCAAAAACATTCAGTACTTC.